This T cell receptor (beta chain) was recorded in a study of blood T cell repertoires in COVID-19. As for the study in general: Acute and convalescent COVID-19 specimens originated in the United States, Italy and Spain. Sample material is recorded as cDNA or gDNA derived from T cells, B-cell-depleted T cells, or PBMCs.

The assay was immunoSEQ multiplex PCR, and TCRdb's table has in-frame clones only and misses some. The table includes roughly 200,000 clones, 80% to 90% detected once. The cohort comprised adults aged 18 to 89 years residing in about two dozen US areas. Participant-given clinical history determined each cohort assignment. Between the trimmed V and J ends, which lost 2 bases and 3 bases, there was a span of 10 bases. The CDR3 is 14 amino acids. Germline V gives CDR1 ENHRY, CDR2 SYGVKD. The chain is built from TRBV10-3 and TRBJ2-5; the D gene is possibly TRBD2 (6 bases). Sequenced: PBMCs or T cells enriched from blood (not recorded which). The clonotype was recovered from a man younger than 30 with acute COVID-19. CDR3 sequence: CAISERLGEETQYF. As DNA, the CDR3 is TGTGCCATCAGTGAGAGACTAGGAGAAGAGACCCAGTACTTC.